This TCR beta chain emerged from a study of T cells in Graves' hyperthyroidism and ophthalmopathy. Points from the study as a whole: In blood, most of the thyroid clonotypes expanded above 0.001 were also present. Ophthalmopathy stood apart from stable hyperthyroidism in a 13 V-J model.

Comment on this clonotype: The antigen is unknown.

Uncontrolled infections, other autoimmune diseases, pregnancy or lactation led to exclusion of patients. RNA transcripts yielded amplified TCR beta CDR3 regions. The TCR CDR3 first-round RT-PCR relied on the HTBI primer set. TCRdb independently ran MiXCR on the multiplex PCR reads; one entry per CDR3 protein. The table records 480,000 or so distinct CDR3 sequences, around 43% of them present only once. Specimen: peripheral blood or thyroid tissue (not recorded which). The sequence was collected from an adult woman with Graves' disease, either hyperthyroidism or ophthalmopathy (not recorded which).

The CDR3 sequence: CAGDRGYGETQYF. The CDR3 nucleotides are TGTGCTGGGGACAGGGGGTATGGAGAGACCCAGTACTTC. This chain joins TRBV2 and TRBJ2-5; 11 nucleotides agree with TRBD1. This CDR3 is 13 amino acids long. Germline V CDR1 and CDR2: SNHLY, FYNNEI.